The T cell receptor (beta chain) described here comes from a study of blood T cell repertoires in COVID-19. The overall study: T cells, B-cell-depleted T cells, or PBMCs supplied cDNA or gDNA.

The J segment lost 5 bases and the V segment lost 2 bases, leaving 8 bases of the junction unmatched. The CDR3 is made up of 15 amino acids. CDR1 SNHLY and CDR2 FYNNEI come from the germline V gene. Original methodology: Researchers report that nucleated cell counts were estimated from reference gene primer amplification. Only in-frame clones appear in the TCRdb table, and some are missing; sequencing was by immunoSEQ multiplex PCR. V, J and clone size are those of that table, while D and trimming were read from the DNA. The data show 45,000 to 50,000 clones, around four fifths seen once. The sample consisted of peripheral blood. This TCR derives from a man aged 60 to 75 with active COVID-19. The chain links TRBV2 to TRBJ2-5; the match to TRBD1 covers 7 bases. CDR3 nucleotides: TGTGCCAGCAGTGAAACGGGCAGGGGGACGGAGACCCAGTACTTC. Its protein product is CASSETGRGTETQYF.